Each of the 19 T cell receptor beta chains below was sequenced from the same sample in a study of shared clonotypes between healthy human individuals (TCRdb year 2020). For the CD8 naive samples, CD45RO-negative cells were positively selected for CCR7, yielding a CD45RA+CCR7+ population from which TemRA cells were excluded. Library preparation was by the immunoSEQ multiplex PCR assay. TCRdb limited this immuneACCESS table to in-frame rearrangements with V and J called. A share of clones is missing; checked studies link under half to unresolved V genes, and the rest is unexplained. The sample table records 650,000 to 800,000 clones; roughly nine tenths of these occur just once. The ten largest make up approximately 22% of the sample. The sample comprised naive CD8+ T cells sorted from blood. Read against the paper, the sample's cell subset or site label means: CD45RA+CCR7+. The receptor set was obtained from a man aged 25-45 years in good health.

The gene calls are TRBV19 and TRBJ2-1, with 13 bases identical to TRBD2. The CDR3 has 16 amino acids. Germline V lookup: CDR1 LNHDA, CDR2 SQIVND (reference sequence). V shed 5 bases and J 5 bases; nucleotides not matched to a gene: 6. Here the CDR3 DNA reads TGTGCCAGTAGTGTTTTACTAGCGGGAGGGGACAATGAGCAGTTCTTC. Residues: CASSVLLAGGDNEQFF.

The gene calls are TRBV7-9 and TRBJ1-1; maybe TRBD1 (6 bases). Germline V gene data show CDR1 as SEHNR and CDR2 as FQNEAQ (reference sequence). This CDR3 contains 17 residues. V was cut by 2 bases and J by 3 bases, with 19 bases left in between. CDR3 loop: CASSLRGLSNRDTEAFF. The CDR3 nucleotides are TGTGCCAGCAGCTTAAGGGGGTTATCTAATAGGGACACTGAAGCTTTCTTT.

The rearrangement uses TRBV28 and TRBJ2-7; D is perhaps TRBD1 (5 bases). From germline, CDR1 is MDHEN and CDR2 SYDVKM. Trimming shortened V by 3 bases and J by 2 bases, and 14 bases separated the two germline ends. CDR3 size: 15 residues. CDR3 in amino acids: CASSFPLGRPYEQYF. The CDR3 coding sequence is TGTGCCAGCAGTTTTCCATTGGGGCGACCCTACGAGCAGTACTTC. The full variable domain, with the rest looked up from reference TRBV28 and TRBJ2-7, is DVKVTQSSRYLVKRTGEKVFLECVQDMDHENMFWYRQDPGLGLRLIYFSYDVKMKEKGDIPEGYSVSREKKERFSLILESASTNQTSMYLCASSFPLGRPYEQYFGPGTRLTVT.

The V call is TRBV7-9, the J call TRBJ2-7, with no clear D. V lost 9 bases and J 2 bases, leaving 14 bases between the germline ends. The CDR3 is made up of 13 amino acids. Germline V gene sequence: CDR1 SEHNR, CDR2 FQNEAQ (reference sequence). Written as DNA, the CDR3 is TGTGCCAGTTCCGGATTGACAACCTACGAGCAGTACTTC. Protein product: CASSGLTTYEQYF. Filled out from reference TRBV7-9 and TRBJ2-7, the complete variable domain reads DTGVSQNPRHKITKRGQNVTFRCDPISEHNRLYWYRQTLGQGPEFLTYFQNEAQLEKSRLLSDRFSAERPKGSFSTLEIQRTEQGDSAMYLCASSGLTTYEQYFGPGTRLTVT.

Here the CDR3 reads CASSLAGPGTDTQYF. The CDR3 bases are TGTGCCAGCAGCTTAGCCGGGCCTGGGACAGATACGCAGTATTTT. V is TRBV7-9 and J is TRBJ2-3, with D uncertain. The V gene lost 0 bases and the J gene lost 3 bases, with 10 bases spanning the gap. The germline V gene has CDR1 SEHNR and CDR2 FQNEAQ (reference sequence). The CDR3 totals 15 residues. Combining the CDR3 with reference TRBV7-9 and TRBJ2-3 gives the whole variable domain DTGVSQNPRHKITKRGQNVTFRCDPISEHNRLYWYRQTLGQGPEFLTYFQNEAQLEKSRLLSDRFSAERPKGSFSTLEIQRTEQGDSAMYLCASSLAGPGTDTQYFGPGTRLTVL.

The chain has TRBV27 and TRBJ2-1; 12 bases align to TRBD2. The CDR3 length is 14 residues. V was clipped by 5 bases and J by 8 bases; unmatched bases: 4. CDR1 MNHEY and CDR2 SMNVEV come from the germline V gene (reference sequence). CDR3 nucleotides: TGTGCCAGCAGTAGACTAGCGGGAGAGGATGAGCAGTTCTTC. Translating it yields CASSRLAGEDEQFF.

This chain's CDR3 is CASSVRGTGELFF. DNA for the CDR3: TGTGCCAGCAGTGTCAGGGGGACCGGGGAGCTGTTTTTT. J is TRBJ2-2 and V is TRBV27; 7 bases align to TRBD1. Trimming at V came to 5 bases and at J to 5 bases, leaving 2 bases not matched to a gene. Germline V CDR1 and CDR2: MNHEY, SMNVEV (reference sequence). CDR3 length: 13 residues.

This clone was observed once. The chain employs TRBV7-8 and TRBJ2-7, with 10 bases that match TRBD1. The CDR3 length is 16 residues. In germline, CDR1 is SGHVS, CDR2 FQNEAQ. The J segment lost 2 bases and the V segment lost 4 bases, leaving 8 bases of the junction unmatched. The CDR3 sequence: CASSSGPGQGTYEQYF. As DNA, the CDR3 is TGTGCCAGCAGCTCTGGGCCGGGACAGGGGACCTACGAGCAGTACTTC. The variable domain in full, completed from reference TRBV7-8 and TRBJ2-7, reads GAGVSQSPRYKVAKRGQDVALRCDPISGHVSLFWYQQALGQGPEFLTYFQNEAQLDKSGLPSDRFFAERPEGSVSTLKIQRTQQEDSAVYLCASSSGPGQGTYEQYFGPGTRLTVT.

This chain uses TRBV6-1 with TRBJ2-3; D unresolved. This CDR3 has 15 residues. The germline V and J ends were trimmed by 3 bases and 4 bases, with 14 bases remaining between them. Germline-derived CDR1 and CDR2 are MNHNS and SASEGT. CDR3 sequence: CASSDWLAKSDTQYF. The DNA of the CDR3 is TGTGCCAGCAGTGACTGGCTTGCAAAATCAGATACGCAGTATTTT.

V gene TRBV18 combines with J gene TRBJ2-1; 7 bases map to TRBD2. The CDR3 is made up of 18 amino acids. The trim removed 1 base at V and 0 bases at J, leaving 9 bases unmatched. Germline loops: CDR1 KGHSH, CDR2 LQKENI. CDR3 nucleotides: TGTGCCAGCTCACCACGTTACCCTAGCGGAGCCTCCTACAATGAGCAGTTCTTC. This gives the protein CASSPRYPSGASYNEQFF.

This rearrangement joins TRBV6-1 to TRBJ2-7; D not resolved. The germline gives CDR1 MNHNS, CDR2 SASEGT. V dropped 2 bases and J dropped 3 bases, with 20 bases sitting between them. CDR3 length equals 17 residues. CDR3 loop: CASSEPTDFDSYYEQYF. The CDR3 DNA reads TGTGCCAGCAGTGAACCGACTGATTTTGACTCCTACTACGAGCAGTACTTC.

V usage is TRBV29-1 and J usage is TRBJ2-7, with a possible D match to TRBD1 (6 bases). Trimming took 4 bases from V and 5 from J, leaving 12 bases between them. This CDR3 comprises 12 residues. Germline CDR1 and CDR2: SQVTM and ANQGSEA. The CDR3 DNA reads TGCAGCGTTGCGGCAGGGGCACACGAGCAGTACTTC. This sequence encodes CSVAAGAHEQYF.

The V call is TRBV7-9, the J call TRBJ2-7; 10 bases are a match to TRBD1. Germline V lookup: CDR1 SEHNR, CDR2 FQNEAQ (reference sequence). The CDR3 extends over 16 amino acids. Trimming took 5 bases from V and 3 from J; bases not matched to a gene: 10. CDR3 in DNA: TGTGCCAGCAGCGATATCGGACAGGGGGGATACTACGAGCAGTACTTC. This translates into CASSDIGQGGYYEQYF.

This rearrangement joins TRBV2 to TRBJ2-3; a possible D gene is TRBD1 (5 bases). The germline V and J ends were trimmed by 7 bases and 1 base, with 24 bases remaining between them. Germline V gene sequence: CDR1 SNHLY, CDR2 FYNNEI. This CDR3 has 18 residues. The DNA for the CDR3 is TGTGCCAGCAACCCCATTCTTACAGGACGGGTAGGCACAGATACGCAGTATTTT. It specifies CASNPILTGRVGTDTQYF.

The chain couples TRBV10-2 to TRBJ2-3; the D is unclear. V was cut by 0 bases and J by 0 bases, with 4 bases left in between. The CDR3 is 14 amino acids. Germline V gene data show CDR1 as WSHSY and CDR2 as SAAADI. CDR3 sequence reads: CASSESESTDTQYF. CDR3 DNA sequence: TGCGCCAGCAGTGAGTCAGAGAGCACAGATACGCAGTATTTT.

The CDR3 sequence is CASSSPSNEQFF. In DNA, the CDR3 is TGTGCCAGCAGTTCCCCTAGCAATGAGCAGTTCTTC. The J gene is TRBJ2-1, the V gene TRBV27; no definite D call. The CDR3 is made up of 12 amino acids. CDR1 is MNHEY and CDR2 is SMNVEV in the germline V gene (reference sequence). V dropped 4 bases and J dropped 6 bases, with 7 bases sitting between them.

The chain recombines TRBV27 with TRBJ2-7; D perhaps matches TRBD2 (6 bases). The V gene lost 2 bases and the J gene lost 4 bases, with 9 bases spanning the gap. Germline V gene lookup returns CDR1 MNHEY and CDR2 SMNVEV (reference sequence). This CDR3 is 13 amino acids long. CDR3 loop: CASSLNGGYEQYF. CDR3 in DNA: TGTGCCAGCAGTTTAAACGGGGGATACGAGCAGTACTTC.

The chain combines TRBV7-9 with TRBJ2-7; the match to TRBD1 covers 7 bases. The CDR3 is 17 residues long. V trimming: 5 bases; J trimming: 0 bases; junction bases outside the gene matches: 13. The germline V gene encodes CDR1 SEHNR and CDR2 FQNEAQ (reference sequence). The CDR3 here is CASSNLEGGSASYEQYF. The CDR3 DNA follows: TGTGCCAGCAGCAACCTGGAAGGGGGCTCAGCCTCCTACGAGCAGTACTTC.

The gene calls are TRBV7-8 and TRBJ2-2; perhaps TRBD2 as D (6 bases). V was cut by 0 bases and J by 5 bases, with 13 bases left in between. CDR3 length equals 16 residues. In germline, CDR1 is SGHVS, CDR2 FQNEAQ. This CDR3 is CASSLASSGRTGELFF. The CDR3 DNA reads TGTGCCAGCAGCTTAGCTAGTAGCGGAAGAACCGGGGAGCTGTTTTTT. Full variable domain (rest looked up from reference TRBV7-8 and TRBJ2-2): GAGVSQSPRYKVAKRGQDVALRCDPISGHVSLFWYQQALGQGPEFLTYFQNEAQLDKSGLPSDRFFAERPEGSVSTLKIQRTQQEDSAVYLCASSLASSGRTGELFFGEGSRLTVL.